The subject of this entry is one T cell receptor (beta chain). Clinical histories supplied by participants themselves formed the basis of cohort assignment. V trimming: 2 bases; J trimming: 5 bases; junction bases outside the gene matches: 6. This CDR3 is 16 amino acids long. Germline loops: CDR1 SGHAT, CDR2 FQNNGV. The sample originates from a study of blood T cell repertoires in COVID-19. Background on the study: Both acute and convalescent COVID-19 samples were obtained from the United States, Italy and Spain. Sources were T cells, B-cell-depleted T cells, or PBMCs; the material itself was cDNA or gDNA.

In the original workflow: Reference gene primer amplification gave estimated nucleated cell counts. Only in-frame clones appear in the TCRdb table, and some are missing; sequencing was by immunoSEQ multiplex PCR. V, J and clone size were drawn from that table, and D and trimming were deduced from the DNA. Among around 390,000 clones, approximately 87% were seen once, and the ten largest hold around 9.3%. V usage is TRBV11-2 and J usage is TRBJ2-2, with 9 bases identical to TRBD2. The sequenced sample was PBMCs or T cells enriched from blood (not recorded which). The clonotype originates from a woman in her forties or fifties who had recovered from COVID-19. The CDR3 nucleotides read TGTGCCAGCAGCTTACTTGCGGGGGGGACTACCGGGGAGCTGTTTTTT. Translated: CASSLLAGGTTGELFF.